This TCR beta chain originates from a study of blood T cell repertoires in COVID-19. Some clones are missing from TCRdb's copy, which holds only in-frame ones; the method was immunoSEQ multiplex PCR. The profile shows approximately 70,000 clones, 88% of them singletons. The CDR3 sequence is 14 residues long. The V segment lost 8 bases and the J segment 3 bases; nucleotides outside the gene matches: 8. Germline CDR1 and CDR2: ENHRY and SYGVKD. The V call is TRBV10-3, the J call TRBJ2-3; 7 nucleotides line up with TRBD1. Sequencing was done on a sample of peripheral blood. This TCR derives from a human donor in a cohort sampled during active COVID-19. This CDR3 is CAISPTGPTDTQYF. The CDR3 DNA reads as TGTGCCATCTCTCCGACAGGGCCGACAGATACGCAGTATTTT.